The rows below give T cell receptor beta chains drawn from one sample of a study of OX40 agonist ivuxolimab in advanced cancers. Here immunoSEQ multiplex PCR was the method, and the copy in TCRdb shows in-frame clones only, minus some. In the table there are tens of thousands of clones, approximately 90% of which are singletons. The source material was CD4+ or CD8+ T cells sorted from blood, sampled in a trial of the OX40 agonist ivuxolimab. The receptors were gathered from an adult with an advanced solid tumor such as melanoma, head and neck, liver or kidney cancer. The CDR3 runs from the conserved cysteine through the conserved F or W. The D gene is left open where the match is weak. A clone size is listed for some rows: how often the clone was seen (once, few, many), or a class if it is expanded.

j_call: TRBJ1-1
clone_size: .
d_call: .
v_call: TRBV19
cdr3_aa: CASRPSVGRGTEAFF
cdr3_nt: TGTGCCAGTAGACCGTCCGTAGGGCGCGGCACTGAAGCTTTCTTT

j_call: TRBJ1-1
clone_size: .
d_call: .
v_call: TRBV19
cdr3_aa: CASSIAGMDRNTEAFF
cdr3_nt: TGTGCCAGTAGTATAGCAGGGATGGATAGAAACACTGAAGCTTTCTTT

j_call: TRBJ2-2
clone_size: .
d_call: TRBD1
v_call: TRBV29-1
cdr3_aa: CSVLRGLNTGELFF
cdr3_nt: TGCAGCGTTCTCAGGGGGCTTAACACCGGGGAGCTGTTTTTT

j_call: TRBJ2-5
clone_size: once
d_call: .
v_call: TRBV30
cdr3_aa: CAWSIWTAQETQYF
cdr3_nt: TGTGCCTGGAGTATTTGGACAGCGCAAGAGACCCAGTACTTC

j_call: TRBJ1-5
clone_size: .
d_call: .
v_call: TRBV30
cdr3_aa: CAWDNTYQPQHF
cdr3_nt: TGTGCCTGGGACAACACTTATCAGCCCCAGCATTTT

j_call: TRBJ2-7
clone_size: .
d_call: .
v_call: TRBV6-1
cdr3_aa: CASSEAWGEQYF
cdr3_nt: TGTGCCAGCAGTGAAGCGTGGGGCGAGCAGTACTTC

j_call: TRBJ2-7
clone_size: .
d_call: .
v_call: TRBV11-2
cdr3_aa: CAIERAGYEQYF
cdr3_nt: TGTGCCATCGAGCGGGCAGGCTACGAGCAGTACTTC

j_call: TRBJ2-1
clone_size: .
d_call: .
v_call: TRBV7-3
cdr3_aa: CASSISPGTSSYNEQFF
cdr3_nt: TGTGCCAGCAGCATCAGTCCCGGGACGAGCTCCTACAATGAGCAGTTCTTC

j_call: TRBJ2-3
clone_size: .
d_call: .
v_call: TRBV10-1
cdr3_aa: CASSVNSGGGTDTQYF
cdr3_nt: TGCGCCAGCAGTGTTAATAGCGGAGGGGGGACAGATACGCAGTATTTT

j_call: TRBJ2-5
clone_size: once
d_call: TRBD1
v_call: TRBV7-7
cdr3_aa: CASSPDRDRETQYF
cdr3_nt: TGTGCCAGCAGTCCAGACAGGGACCGTGAGACCCAGTACTTC

j_call: TRBJ2-3
clone_size: .
d_call: TRBD2
v_call: TRBV7-3
cdr3_aa: CASSSSSGRTADTQYF
cdr3_nt: TGTGCCAGCAGCTCATCTAGCGGGAGAACTGCAGATACGCAGTATTTT

j_call: TRBJ1-2
clone_size: .
d_call: TRBD1
v_call: TRBV19
cdr3_aa: CASSITGTGSGYTF
cdr3_nt: TGTGCCAGTAGTATCACCGGGACAGGGAGTGGCTACACCTTC

j_call: TRBJ2-7
clone_size: .
d_call: .
v_call: TRBV9
cdr3_aa: CASNPGLAGYEQYF
cdr3_nt: TGTGCCAGCAACCCGGGGCTCGCAGGATACGAGCAGTACTTC

j_call: TRBJ1-1
clone_size: once
d_call: .
v_call: TRBV5-6
cdr3_aa: CASSLRTEVFTEAFF
cdr3_nt: TGTGCCAGCAGCCTCAGGACCGAAGTCTTCACTGAAGCTTTCTTT

j_call: TRBJ1-2
clone_size: .
d_call: .
v_call: TRBV6-1
cdr3_aa: CASTLAGESYGYTF
cdr3_nt: TGTGCCAGCACTCTGGCCGGAGAAAGCTATGGCTACACCTTC

j_call: TRBJ2-7
clone_size: .
d_call: TRBD1
v_call: TRBV5-6
cdr3_aa: CASSLEGGQVHSYEQYF
cdr3_nt: TGTGCCAGCAGCCTGGAGGGGGGACAGGTGCACTCCTACGAGCAGTACTTC

j_call: TRBJ1-1
clone_size: .
d_call: .
v_call: TRBV9
cdr3_aa: CASSVGSGLNTEAFF
cdr3_nt: TGTGCCAGCAGCGTAGGGAGCGGGCTGAACACTGAAGCTTTCTTT

j_call: TRBJ2-7
clone_size: .
d_call: TRBD2
v_call: TRBV9
cdr3_aa: CASSVGHSSGRAGGEQYF
cdr3_nt: TGTGCCAGCAGCGTAGGACACTCTAGTGGGAGGGCCGGGGGCGAGCAGTACTTC

j_call: TRBJ2-2
clone_size: .
d_call: .
v_call: TRBV14
cdr3_aa: CASSQDGGRNTGELFF
cdr3_nt: TGTGCCAGCAGCCAAGATGGAGGCAGGAACACCGGGGAGCTGTTTTTT

j_call: TRBJ2-7
clone_size: .
d_call: TRBD2
v_call: TRBV5-1
cdr3_aa: CASSLVLAGNEQYF
cdr3_nt: TGCGCCAGCAGCTTGGTCCTAGCGGGGAACGAGCAGTACTTC

j_call: TRBJ1-2
clone_size: once
d_call: .
v_call: TRBV11-1
cdr3_aa: CASSQQVGYGYTF
cdr3_nt: TGTGCCAGCAGCCAGCAGGTCGGCTATGGCTACACCTTC

j_call: TRBJ2-5
clone_size: .
d_call: .
v_call: TRBV7-9
cdr3_aa: CASSLTGPQETQYF
cdr3_nt: TGTGCCAGCAGCTTAACGGGCCCTCAAGAGACCCAGTACTTC

j_call: TRBJ2-3
clone_size: .
d_call: TRBD2
v_call: TRBV6-1
cdr3_aa: CASSAWTSGLTDTQYF
cdr3_nt: TGTGCCAGCAGTGCCTGGACTAGCGGACTAACAGATACGCAGTATTTT

j_call: TRBJ2-5
clone_size: .
d_call: TRBD2
v_call: TRBV4-2
cdr3_aa: CASSQEASGSGETQYF
cdr3_nt: TGTGCCAGCAGCCAAGAGGCTAGCGGGAGCGGCGAGACCCAGTACTTC

j_call: TRBJ1-3
clone_size: .
d_call: TRBD1
v_call: TRBV7-2
cdr3_aa: CASSLVGTATSGNTIYF
cdr3_nt: TGTGCCAGCAGCTTAGTAGGGACAGCAACCTCTGGAAACACCATATATTTT

j_call: TRBJ2-3
clone_size: .
d_call: TRBD2
v_call: TRBV28
cdr3_aa: CASSFWREVTDTQYF
cdr3_nt: TGTGCCAGCAGTTTTTGGCGGGAGGTCACAGATACGCAGTATTTT

j_call: TRBJ1-5
clone_size: .
d_call: .
v_call: TRBV2
cdr3_aa: CASTEGWGNQPQHF
cdr3_nt: TGTGCCAGCACTGAAGGGTGGGGCAATCAGCCCCAGCATTTT

j_call: TRBJ2-3
clone_size: .
d_call: TRBD1
v_call: TRBV9
cdr3_aa: CASSTAGTGFADTQYF
cdr3_nt: TGTGCCAGCAGCACCGCCGGGACAGGTTTTGCAGATACGCAGTATTTT

j_call: TRBJ2-7
clone_size: .
d_call: .
v_call: TRBV28
cdr3_aa: CASSFVFYEQYF
cdr3_nt: TGTGCCAGCAGTTTCGTATTCTACGAGCAGTACTTC

j_call: TRBJ2-3
clone_size: .
d_call: TRBD2
v_call: TRBV6-5
cdr3_aa: CASSYGAGEGTDTQYF
cdr3_nt: TGTGCCAGCAGTTACGGGGCGGGAGAGGGCACAGATACGCAGTATTTT

j_call: TRBJ2-1
clone_size: .
d_call: TRBD2
v_call: TRBV11-2
cdr3_aa: CASSLAPPTSGRSYNEQFF
cdr3_nt: TGTGCCAGCAGCTTAGCCCCCCCCACTAGCGGGAGGTCTTACAATGAGCAGTTCTTC

j_call: TRBJ1-1
clone_size: .
d_call: TRBD1
v_call: TRBV9
cdr3_aa: CASSVNPGTVGEAFF
cdr3_nt: TGTGCCAGCAGCGTAAACCCCGGGACAGTGGGTGAAGCTTTCTTT

j_call: TRBJ2-6
clone_size: .
d_call: .
v_call: TRBV5-4
cdr3_aa: CASSFLTGANVLTF
cdr3_nt: TGTGCCAGCAGCTTCCTCACTGGGGCCAACGTCCTGACTTTC

j_call: TRBJ1-2
clone_size: .
d_call: .
v_call: TRBV19
cdr3_aa: CASSKNWGIGGYTF
cdr3_nt: TGTGCCAGTAGTAAAAATTGGGGTATTGGGGGCTACACCTTC

j_call: TRBJ1-6
clone_size: .
d_call: .
v_call: TRBV30
cdr3_aa: CAWSPRQSSYNSPLHF
cdr3_nt: TGTGCCTGGAGTCCCCGACAGAGCTCCTATAATTCACCCCTCCACTTT

j_call: TRBJ2-7
clone_size: .
d_call: TRBD2
v_call: TRBV27
cdr3_aa: CASSSRLAGSLEQYF
cdr3_nt: TGTGCCAGCAGTTCCCGACTAGCGGGATCGTTGGAGCAGTACTTC

j_call: TRBJ2-3
clone_size: .
d_call: .
v_call: TRBV5-1
cdr3_aa: CASTNSGVPGDTQYF
cdr3_nt: TGCGCCAGCACTAATTCGGGGGTTCCAGGAGATACGCAGTATTTT

j_call: TRBJ2-7
clone_size: .
d_call: .
v_call: TRBV30
cdr3_aa: CAWTGRIPAGEQYF
cdr3_nt: TGTGCCTGGACAGGGAGGATCCCCGCGGGGGAGCAGTACTTC

j_call: TRBJ1-1
clone_size: .
d_call: .
v_call: TRBV5-1
cdr3_aa: CASSLGAGLENTEAFF
cdr3_nt: TGCGCCAGCAGCTTGGGCGCAGGGTTAGAAAACACTGAAGCTTTCTTT

j_call: TRBJ1-1
clone_size: .
d_call: .
v_call: TRBV29-1
cdr3_aa: CSVAGPRNTEAFF
cdr3_nt: TGCAGCGTTGCGGGACCGAGGAACACTGAAGCTTTCTTT

j_call: TRBJ2-7
clone_size: .
d_call: .
v_call: TRBV7-9
cdr3_aa: CASSTLYEQYF
cdr3_nt: TGTGCCAGCAGCACCCTGTACGAGCAGTACTTC